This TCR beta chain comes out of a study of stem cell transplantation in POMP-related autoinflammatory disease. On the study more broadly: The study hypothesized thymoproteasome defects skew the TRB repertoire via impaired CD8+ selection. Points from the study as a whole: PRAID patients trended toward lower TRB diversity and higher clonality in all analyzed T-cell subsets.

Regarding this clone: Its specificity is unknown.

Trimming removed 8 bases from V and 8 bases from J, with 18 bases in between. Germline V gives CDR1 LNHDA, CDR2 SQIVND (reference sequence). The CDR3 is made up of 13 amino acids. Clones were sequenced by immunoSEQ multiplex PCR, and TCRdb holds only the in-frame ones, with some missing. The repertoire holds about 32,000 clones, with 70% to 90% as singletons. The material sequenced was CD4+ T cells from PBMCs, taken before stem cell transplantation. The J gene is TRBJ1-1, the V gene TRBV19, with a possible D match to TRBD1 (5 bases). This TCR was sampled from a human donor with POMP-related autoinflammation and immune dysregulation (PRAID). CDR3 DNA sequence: TGTGCCAGTGCAACAGGAGGGTCCACCGAAGCTTTCTTT. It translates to CASATGGSTEAFF.